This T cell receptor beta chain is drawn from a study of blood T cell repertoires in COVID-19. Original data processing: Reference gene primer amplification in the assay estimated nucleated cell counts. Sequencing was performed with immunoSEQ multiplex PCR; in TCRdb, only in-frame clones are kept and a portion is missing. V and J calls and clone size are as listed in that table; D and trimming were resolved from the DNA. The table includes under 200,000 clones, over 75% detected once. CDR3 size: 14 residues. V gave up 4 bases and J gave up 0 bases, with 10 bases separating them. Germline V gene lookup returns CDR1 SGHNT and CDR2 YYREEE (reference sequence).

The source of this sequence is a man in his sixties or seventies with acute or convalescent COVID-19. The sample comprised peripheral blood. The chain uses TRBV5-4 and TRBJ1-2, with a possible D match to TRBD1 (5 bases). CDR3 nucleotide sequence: TGTGCCAGCAGCCCGGACACGACTAACTATGGCTACACCTTC. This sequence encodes CASSPDTTNYGYTF.